This T cell receptor (beta chain) derives from a study of blood T cell repertoires in COVID-19. About the study: PBMCs, B-cell-depleted T cells, or T cells provided the cDNA or gDNA that made up the material.

Profiling relied on immunoSEQ multiplex PCR, and the TCRdb table lists in-frame clones only, not all of them. The sample consists of tens of thousands of clones, 65% to 80% of them appearing once. The germline gives CDR1 SGHDT, CDR2 YYEEEE. CDR3 length equals 14 residues. The V end lost 0 bases, the J end lost 5 bases, and 11 bases lay between the germline ends. V gene TRBV5-6 combines with J gene TRBJ2-5, with D uncertain. The specimen was peripheral blood. This clonotype originated in a human donor in a cohort sampled during active COVID-19. The CDR3 DNA is TGTGCCAGCAGCTTGGATAACTGGCGGGAGACCCAGTACTTC. Its protein product is CASSLDNWRETQYF.